The 24 T cell receptor beta chains below come from one sample, sequenced in a study of T cells after yellow fever vaccination (dated by TCRdb to the late 2010s). The treatment or condition label of this sample denotes: live attenuated yellow fever vaccine strain. Libraries came from 5' RACE. TCRdb names Illumina HiSeq 2500 as the instrument used. TCRdb reworked the public reads: Q25 trimming with fastp, MiXCR clone assembly, productive beta chains retained. Rows are combined by CDR3 protein, so each entry shows the most common genes and DNA. A total of hundreds of thousands of distinct CDR3 sequences appear in this sample, 13% of them only once. The top ten clonotypes cover roughly an eighth of the sample. This sample comprised PBMCs, obtained on the day of the yellow fever booster vaccination. Receptors were obtained from a man aged 25 to 40 who received the YFV17D yellow fever vaccine.

This clonotype was counted many times. The chain uses TRBV20-1 and TRBJ2-4, with D unresolved. The germline V and J ends were trimmed by 3 bases and 3 bases, with 12 bases remaining between them. CDR3 size: 14 residues. Germline V gene data show CDR1 as DFQATT and CDR2 as SNEGSKA (reference sequence). This CDR3 reads CSASLSDHKNIQYF. CDR3 in DNA: TGCAGTGCTAGTCTTTCGGACCACAAAAACATTCAGTACTTC.

The sample holds a few counts of this clonotype. The chain uses TRBV20-1 and TRBJ2-4; D gene uncertain. This CDR3 has 15 residues. V shed 5 bases and J shed 0 bases, with 14 bases lying between them. The germline gives CDR1 DFQATT, CDR2 SNEGSKA (reference sequence). CDR3: CSAPPVGRAKNIQYF. The CDR3 bases are TGCAGTGCTCCACCTGTGGGCAGAGCCAAAAACATTCAGTACTTC.

The V and J genes are TRBV7-9 and TRBJ1-1; possible D gene TRBD1, 6 bases. V shed 2 bases and J shed 4 bases, with 8 bases lying between them. From germline, CDR1 is SEHNR and CDR2 FQNEAQ (reference sequence). The CDR3 loop spans 13 amino acids. This CDR3 is CASSLKGGTEAFF. The CDR3 DNA sequence: TGTGCCAGCAGCTTAAAGGGGGGCACTGAAGCTTTCTTT. Complete variable domain (other parts from reference TRBV7-9 and TRBJ1-1): DTGVSQNPRHKITKRGQNVTFRCDPISEHNRLYWYRQTLGQGPEFLTYFQNEAQLEKSRLLSDRFSAERPKGSFSTLEIQRTEQGDSAMYLCASSLKGGTEAFFGQGTRLTVV.

This clonotype was found many times. The chain links TRBV7-8 to TRBJ2-5; TRBD1 matches 9 bases. J gave up 4 bases and V 3 bases, and 3 bases lay outside the gene matches. There are 14 residues in the CDR3. Germline assignment: CDR1 SGHVS and CDR2 FQNEAQ. CDR3: CASSFGDRVETQYF. CDR3 DNA: TGTGCCAGCAGCTTTGGGGACAGGGTAGAGACCCAGTACTTC.

The chain has TRBV20-1 and TRBJ2-5; no definite D call. This CDR3 comprises 10 residues. From germline, CDR1 is DFQATT and CDR2 SNEGSKA (reference sequence). Trimming cost V 6 bases and J 5 bases, with 7 bases left between them. For the CDR3, the DNA is TGCAGTGCCCGTTGGGAGACCCAGTACTTC. Its translation is CSARWETQYF.

The chain is built from TRBV20-1 and TRBJ2-3; weak D call: TRBD1 (6 bases). CDR1 and CDR2 (germline): DFQATT, SNEGSKA (reference sequence). This CDR3 has 14 residues. V lost 3 bases and J lost 0, with 10 bases in between. The CDR3 region has the DNA TGCAGTGCTAGGGGGACATCGAGCACAGATACGCAGTATTTT. Encoded protein: CSARGTSSTDTQYF.

The rearrangement joins TRBV7-9 to TRBJ2-2; no firm D call. CDR1 and CDR2 from the germline V gene are SEHNR and FQNEAQ (reference sequence). CDR3 length equals 14 residues. Trimming stripped 5 bases from V and 6 bases from J, with 13 bases between. CDR3 sequence reads: CASSPNTRPGELFF. CDR3 DNA: TGTGCCAGCAGCCCAAATACAAGGCCCGGGGAGCTGTTTTTT. Filled out from reference TRBV7-9 and TRBJ2-2, the complete variable domain reads DTGVSQNPRHKITKRGQNVTFRCDPISEHNRLYWYRQTLGQGPEFLTYFQNEAQLEKSRLLSDRFSAERPKGSFSTLEIQRTEQGDSAMYLCASSPNTRPGELFFGEGSRLTVL.

This clonotype was picked up a small number of times. The chain couples TRBV19 to TRBJ1-2; D may be TRBD1 (6 bases). The germline gives CDR1 LNHDA, CDR2 SQIVND (reference sequence). This CDR3 has 13 residues. The V end lost 3 bases, the J end lost 3 bases, and 8 bases lay between the germline ends. The CDR3 loop is CASSITGYYGYTF. CDR3 sequence (DNA): TGTGCCAGTAGTATCACAGGGTACTATGGCTACACCTTC.

The sample holds a few counts of this clonotype. V is TRBV9 and J is TRBJ2-1; D not certain. CDR3 length: 17 amino acids. V was shortened by 3 bases and J by 2 bases, with 18 bases between the two germline ends. Germline-derived CDR1 and CDR2 are SGDLS and YYNGEE. The CDR3 DNA sequence: TGTGCCAGCAGCGCCAGCTACTCGGCGGCTCCCTACAATGAGCAGTTCTTC. It yields the protein CASSASYSAAPYNEQFF. The full variable domain, its missing parts supplied by reference TRBV9 and TRBJ2-1, is DSGVTQTPKHLITATGQRVTLRCSPRSGDLSVYWYQQSLDQGLQFLIQYYNGEERAKGNILERFSAQQFPDLHSELNLSSLELGDSALYFCASSASYSAAPYNEQFFGPGTRLTVL.

The chain employs TRBV5-5 and TRBJ2-2; no clear D. With 1 base removed from V and 3 bases from J, the gap between germline ends came to 7 bases. Germline values: CDR1 SGHKS, CDR2 YYEKEE (reference sequence). This CDR3 is 14 amino acids long. The CDR3 sequence is CASSLQQDTGELFF. CDR3 coding DNA: TGTGCCAGCAGCTTGCAGCAGGACACCGGGGAGCTGTTTTTT.

The V call is TRBV19, the J call TRBJ2-1, with D possibly TRBD2 on 5 matching bases. V dropped 3 bases and J dropped 9 bases, with 24 bases sitting between them. The CDR3 consists of 17 residues. CDR1 is LNHDA and CDR2 is SQIVND in the germline V gene (reference sequence). This CDR3 reads CASSMSYAGGYIGEQFF. As DNA, the CDR3 is TGTGCCAGTAGTATGAGTTATGCGGGTGGCTACATAGGTGAGCAGTTCTTC.

In its sample, this clonotype was seen many times. The chain links TRBV2 to TRBJ1-6; D is uncertain. Germline assignment: CDR1 SNHLY and CDR2 FYNNEI. The CDR3 has 15 residues. The V and J ends lost 6 bases and 0 bases respectively, with 9 bases between them. CDR3 loop: CASSLGSSYNSPLHF. The CDR3 DNA sequence: TGTGCCAGCAGCCTCGGAAGCTCCTATAATTCACCCCTCCACTTT.

This chain uses TRBV19 with TRBJ2-5, with D maybe TRBD1 (6 bases). Deletions cut 5 bases from V and 2 bases from J, with 15 bases between. Germline assignment: CDR1 LNHDA and CDR2 SQIVND (reference sequence). The CDR3 runs 15 residues. CDR3 loop: CASSARRDKQETQYF. CDR3 sequence (DNA): TGTGCCAGTAGTGCCCGCCGGGACAAACAAGAGACCCAGTACTTC.

This clonotype was counted a few times. J is TRBJ2-5 and V is TRBV15, with TRBD2 as a possible D gene (6 bases). This CDR3 contains 16 residues. V was trimmed by 0 bases and J by 5 bases, leaving 16 bases between them. Germline values: CDR1 LNHNV, CDR2 YYDKDF (reference sequence). The CDR3: CATSRDMGVGGETQYF. The CDR3 DNA is TGTGCCACCAGCAGAGATATGGGGGTTGGGGGGGAGACCCAGTACTTC.

The V call is TRBV5-1, the J call TRBJ2-7; the match to TRBD1 covers 7 bases. V shed 1 base and J 4 bases; nucleotides not matched to a gene: 5. The CDR3 is made up of 14 amino acids. Germline CDR1 and CDR2: SGHRS and YFSETQ. CDR3 residues: CASSLLGGKYEQYF. The CDR3 DNA is TGCGCCAGCAGCTTGCTAGGGGGCAAGTACGAGCAGTACTTC.

This clonotype was counted a few times. The rearrangement joins TRBV5-1 to TRBJ2-7; D gene ambiguous. CDR1 and CDR2 (germline): SGHRS, YFSETQ. The V gene lost 5 bases and the J gene lost 2 bases, with 8 bases spanning the gap. The CDR3 has 12 amino acids. The CDR3 protein is CASRGETYEQYF. DNA for the CDR3: TGCGCCAGCAGAGGAGAAACCTACGAGCAGTACTTC.

The rearrangement uses TRBV6-6 and TRBJ2-3; no reliable D call. The V end was cut by 6 bases, the J end by 2 bases, with 9 bases between. Germline CDR1 MNHNY, CDR2 SVGAGI (reference sequence). The CDR3 spans 13 residues. The CDR3 loop reads CASRLALTDTQYF. In DNA form, the CDR3 reads TGTGCCAGCAGGCTCGCCCTCACAGATACGCAGTATTTT.

This clonotype has only a few counts. The CDR3 nucleotides are TGTGCCAGCAGCTCACGGCGGTCGGGGGACAGGGGTATTGCAACTAATGAAAAACTGTTTTTT. Protein sequence: CASSSRRSGDRGIATNEKLFF. V is TRBV7-2 and J is TRBJ1-4; TRBD1 matches at 10 bases. V was clipped by 4 bases and J by 0 bases; unmatched bases: 17. This CDR3 region has 21 residues. Germline CDR1 is SGHTA and CDR2 is FQGNSA.

The rearrangement links TRBV12-3 or TRBV12-4 to TRBJ2-7; TRBD2 is a possible D gene (5 bases). V dropped 6 bases and J dropped 0 bases, with 12 bases sitting between them. This CDR3 is 14 amino acids long. As DNA, the CDR3 is TGTGCCAGCAGCCCCCCCGGGAACTCCTACGAGCAGTACTTC. It codes for CASSPPGNSYEQYF.

This clonotype was counted only a few times. This chain joins TRBV5-1 and TRBJ2-1, with D possibly TRBD1 on 5 matching bases. Germline V gene sequence: CDR1 SGHRS, CDR2 YFSETQ. V was clipped by 0 bases and J by 4 bases, with 14 bases between them. There are 16 residues in the CDR3. In DNA, the CDR3 is TGCGCCAGCAGCTTGGACAGGACAACCCTTTACAATGAGCAGTTCTTC. It codes for CASSLDRTTLYNEQFF.

V and J are TRBV4-2 and TRBJ2-7; D is perhaps TRBD1 or TRBD2 (5 bases each). The CDR3 is 13 residues long. Trimming removed 4 bases from V and 6 bases from J, with 13 bases in between. Germline V gene sequence: CDR1 LGHNA, CDR2 YNFKEQ. CDR3 protein: CASSPGLFCEQYF. The CDR3 DNA sequence: TGTGCCAGCAGCCCGGGGCTTTTCTGCGAGCAGTACTTC.

The V call is TRBV15, the J call TRBJ2-5; no clear D. Germline CDR1 is LNHNV and CDR2 is YYDKDF (reference sequence). Trimming shortened V by 1 base and J by 5 bases, and 8 bases separated the two germline ends. The CDR3 runs to 13 residues. As DNA, the CDR3 is TGTGCCACCAGCAGAGTAGATGAGGAGACCCAGTACTTC. It translates to CATSRVDEETQYF.

This chain connects TRBV9 to TRBJ2-2; TRBD2 agrees at 7 bases. The CDR3 sequence is 15 residues long. V lost 0 bases, J lost 4 bases, and 3 bases stayed unmatched. In germline, CDR1 is SGDLS, CDR2 YYNGEE. The CDR3 is CASSVGGSGTGELFF. CDR3 coding DNA: TGTGCCAGCAGCGTAGGCGGGAGTGGCACCGGGGAGCTGTTTTTT.

The V gene is TRBV15, the J gene TRBJ2-1; 10 bases map to TRBD2. Trimming cost V 0 bases and J 6 bases; bases outside gene matches: 5. This CDR3 region has 16 residues. Germline V gives CDR1 LNHNV, CDR2 YYDKDF (reference sequence). CDR3 loop: CATSREGGLAPNEQFF. As DNA, the CDR3 is TGTGCCACCAGCAGAGAGGGGGGACTAGCGCCCAATGAGCAGTTCTTC.